Below, one T cell receptor beta chain is given with its context. Its antigen is not identified. The V gene lost 2 bases and the J gene lost 9 bases, with 11 bases spanning the gap. CDR1 is MGHDK and CDR2 is SYGVNS in the germline V gene. The CDR3 contains 12 residues. Researchers ran immunoSEQ v3.0 at survey level. The table came from immunoSEQ multiplex PCR; TCRdb's copy has only in-frame clones and leaves some out. The table shows 20,000 to 30,000 clones, with 80% to 90% occurring only once. The entry originates in a study of long-term antiretroviral therapy in people with HIV. General study results and limits: The data indicate that diversity increased after ART but remained below transplant donor controls. It was not possible to obtain data on ART adherence, viral resistance or therapy changes. In HIV, the repertoires covered a tighter span of CDR3 lengths than in controls.

Two or more post-ART PBMC samples, plus at least one pre-ART sample, were available for each donor. The receptor comes from a man over 45 with HIV. The rearrangement uses TRBV25-1 and TRBJ2-7; D call uncertain. The sequencing here drew on unsorted PBMCs, taken 1.2 years after starting antiretroviral therapy. In nucleotides, the CDR3 is TGTGCCAGCAGTGAAAAGCGAACGGGGCAGTACTTC. It is translated as CASSEKRTGQYF.